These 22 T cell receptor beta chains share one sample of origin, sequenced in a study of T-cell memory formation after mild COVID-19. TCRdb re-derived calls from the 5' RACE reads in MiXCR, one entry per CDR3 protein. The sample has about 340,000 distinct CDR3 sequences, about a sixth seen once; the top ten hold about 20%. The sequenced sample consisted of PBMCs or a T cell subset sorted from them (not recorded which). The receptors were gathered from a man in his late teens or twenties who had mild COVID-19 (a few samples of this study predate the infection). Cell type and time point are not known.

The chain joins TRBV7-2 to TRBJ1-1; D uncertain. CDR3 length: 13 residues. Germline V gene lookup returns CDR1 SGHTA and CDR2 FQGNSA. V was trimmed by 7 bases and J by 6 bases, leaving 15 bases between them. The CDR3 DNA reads TGTGCCAGCAAAACCACGGGGTCTTCTGAAGCTTTCTTT. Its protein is CASKTTGSSEAFF.

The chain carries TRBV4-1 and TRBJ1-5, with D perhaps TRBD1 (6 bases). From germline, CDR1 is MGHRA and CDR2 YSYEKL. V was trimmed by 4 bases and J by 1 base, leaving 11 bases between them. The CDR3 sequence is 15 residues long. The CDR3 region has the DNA TGCGCCAGCAGCCCTGGAGGACAGAGCAATCAGCCCCAGCATTTT. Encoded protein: CASSPGGQSNQPQHF.

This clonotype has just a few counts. The CDR3 reads CASSLVADRNYGYTF. The CDR3 coding sequence is TGCGCCAGCAGCTTGGTTGCGGACAGGAACTATGGCTACACCTTC. The rearrangement uses TRBV5-1 and TRBJ1-2, with 7 bases matching TRBD1. The germline CDR1 and CDR2 sequences are SGHRS and YFSETQ. J lost 2 bases, V lost 0 bases, and 4 bases had no gene match. CDR3 size: 15 residues.

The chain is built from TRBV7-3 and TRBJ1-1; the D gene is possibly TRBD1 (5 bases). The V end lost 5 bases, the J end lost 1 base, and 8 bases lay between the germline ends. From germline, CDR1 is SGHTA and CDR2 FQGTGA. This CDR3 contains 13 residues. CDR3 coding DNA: TGTGCCAGCAGCGAGGGGAGGAACACTGAAGCTTTCTTT. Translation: CASSEGRNTEAFF.

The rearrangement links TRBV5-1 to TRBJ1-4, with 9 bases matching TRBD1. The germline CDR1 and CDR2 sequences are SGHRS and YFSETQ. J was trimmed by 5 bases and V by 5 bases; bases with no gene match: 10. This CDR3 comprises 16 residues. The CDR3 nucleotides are TGCGCCAGCAGTCCCACCGACGGACAGGGGAATGAAAAACTGTTTTTT. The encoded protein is CASSPTDGQGNEKLFF. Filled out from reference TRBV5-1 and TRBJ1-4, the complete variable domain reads KAGVTQTPRYLIKTRGQQVTLSCSPISGHRSVSWYQQTPGQGLQFLFEYFSETQRNKGNFPGRFSGRQFSNSRSEMNVSTLELGDSALYLCASSPTDGQGNEKLFFGSGTQLSVL.

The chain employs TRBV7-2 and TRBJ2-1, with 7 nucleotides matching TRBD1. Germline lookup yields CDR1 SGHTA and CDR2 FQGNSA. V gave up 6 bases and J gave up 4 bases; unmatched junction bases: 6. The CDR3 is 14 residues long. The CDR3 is CASRRDRVYNEQFF. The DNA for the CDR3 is TGTGCCAGCAGAAGGGACAGAGTTTACAATGAGCAGTTCTTC.

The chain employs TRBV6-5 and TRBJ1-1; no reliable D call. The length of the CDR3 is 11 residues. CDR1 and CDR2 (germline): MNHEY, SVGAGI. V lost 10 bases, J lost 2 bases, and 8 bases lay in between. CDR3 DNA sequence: TGTGCCACCCAGACAAACACTGAAGCTTTCTTT. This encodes CATQTNTEAFF.

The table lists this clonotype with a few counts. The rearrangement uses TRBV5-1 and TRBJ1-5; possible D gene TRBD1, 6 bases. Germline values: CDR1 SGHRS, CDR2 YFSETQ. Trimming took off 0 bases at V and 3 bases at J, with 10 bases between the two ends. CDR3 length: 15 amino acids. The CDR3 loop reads CASSLAGTNNQPQHF. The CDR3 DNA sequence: TGCGCCAGCAGCTTGGCCGGGACAAACAATCAGCCCCAGCATTTT. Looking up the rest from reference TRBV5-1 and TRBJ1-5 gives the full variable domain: KAGVTQTPRYLIKTRGQQVTLSCSPISGHRSVSWYQQTPGQGLQFLFEYFSETQRNKGNFPGRFSGRQFSNSRSEMNVSTLELGDSALYLCASSLAGTNNQPQHFGDGTRLSIL.

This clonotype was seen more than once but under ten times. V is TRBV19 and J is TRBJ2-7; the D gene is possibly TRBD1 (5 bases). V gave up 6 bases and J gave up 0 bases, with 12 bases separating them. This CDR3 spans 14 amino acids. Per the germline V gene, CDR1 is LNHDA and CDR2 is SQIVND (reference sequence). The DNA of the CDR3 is TGTGCCAGTAGCGTGGGGCCCAACTCCTACGAGCAGTACTTC. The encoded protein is CASSVGPNSYEQYF. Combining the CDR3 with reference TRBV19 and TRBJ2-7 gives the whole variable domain DGGITQSPKYLFRKEGQNVTLSCEQNLNHDAMYWYRQDPGQGLRLIYYSQIVNDFQKGDIAEGYSVSREKKESFPLTVTSAQKNPTAFYLCASSVGPNSYEQYFGPGTRLTVT.

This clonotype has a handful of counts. CDR3 loop: CSVIDRGGQPQHF. The DNA of the CDR3 is TGCAGCGTGATCGACAGGGGGGGTCAGCCCCAGCATTTT. The chain employs TRBV29-1 and TRBJ1-5; TRBD1 matches at 9 bases. Germline V gene data show CDR1 as SQVTM and CDR2 as ANQGSEA. CDR3 length equals 13 residues. V shed 6 bases and J 6 bases; nucleotides not matched to a gene: 6.

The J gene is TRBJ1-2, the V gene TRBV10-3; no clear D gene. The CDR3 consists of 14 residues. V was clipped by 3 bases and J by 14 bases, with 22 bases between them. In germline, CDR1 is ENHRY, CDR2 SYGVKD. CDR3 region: CAISDNTGRNQRTF. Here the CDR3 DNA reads TGTGCCATCAGTGATAATACCGGACGGAACCAAAGGACCTTC.

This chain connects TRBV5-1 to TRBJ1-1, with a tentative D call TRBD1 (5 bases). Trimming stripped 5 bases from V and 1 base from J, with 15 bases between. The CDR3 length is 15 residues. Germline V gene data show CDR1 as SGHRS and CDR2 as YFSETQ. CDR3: CASRLTQGSNTEAFF. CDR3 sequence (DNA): TGCGCCAGCAGGTTAACCCAGGGCTCGAACACTGAAGCTTTCTTT.

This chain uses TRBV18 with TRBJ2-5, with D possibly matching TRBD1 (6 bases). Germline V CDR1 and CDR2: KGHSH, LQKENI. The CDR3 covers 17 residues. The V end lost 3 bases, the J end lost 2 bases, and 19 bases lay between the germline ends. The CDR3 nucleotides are TGTGCCAGCTCACCTTTCCTCCTTCGGGACAATCAAGAGACCCAGTACTTC. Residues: CASSPFLLRDNQETQYF. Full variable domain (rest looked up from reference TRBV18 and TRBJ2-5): NAGVMQNPRHLVRRRGQEARLRCSPMKGHSHVYWYRQLPEEGLKFMVYLQKENIIDESGMPKERFSAEFPKEGPSILRIQQVVRGDSAAYFCASSPFLLRDNQETQYFGPGTRLLVL.

CDR3 coding DNA: TGTGCCGTAGGTCATACCACGATAGATGGCTACACCTTC. Protein: CAVGHTTIDGYTF. The rearrangement joins TRBV19 to TRBJ1-2; D remains ambiguous. The CDR3 runs 13 residues. Germline CDR1 is LNHDA and CDR2 is SQIVND (reference sequence). Deletions cut 11 bases from V and 6 bases from J, with 19 bases between.

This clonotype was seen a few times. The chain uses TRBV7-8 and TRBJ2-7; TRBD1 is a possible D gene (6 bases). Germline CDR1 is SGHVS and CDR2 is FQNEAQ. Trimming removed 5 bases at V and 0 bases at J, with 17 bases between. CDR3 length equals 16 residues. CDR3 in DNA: TGTGCCAGCAGCCTCTACAGGGCCAGCTCCTCCTACGAGCAGTACGTC. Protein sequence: CASSLYRASSSYEQYV.

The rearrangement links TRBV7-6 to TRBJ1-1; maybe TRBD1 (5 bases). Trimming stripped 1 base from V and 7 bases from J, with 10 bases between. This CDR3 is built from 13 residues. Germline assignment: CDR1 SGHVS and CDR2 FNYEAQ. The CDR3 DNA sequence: TGTGCCAGCAGCTTAGAAGTGGGGGTTGAAGCTTTCTTT. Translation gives CASSLEVGVEAFF.

The chain's CDR3 is CASSPPNIADTQYF. The CDR3 DNA is TGTGCCAGCAGCCCACCAAACATCGCAGATACGCAGTATTTT. V usage is TRBV11-1 and J usage is TRBJ2-3; no firm D call. Germline lookup yields CDR1 SGHAT and CDR2 FQDESV (reference sequence). The V gene lost 5 bases and the J gene lost 4 bases, with 13 bases spanning the gap. This CDR3 spans 14 amino acids. Combining the CDR3 with reference TRBV11-1 and TRBJ2-3 gives the whole variable domain EAEVAQSPRYKITEKSQAVAFWCDPISGHATLYWYRQILGQGPELLVQFQDESVVDDSQLPKDRFSAERLKGVDSTLKIQPAELGDSAMYLCASSPPNIADTQYFGPGTRLTVL.

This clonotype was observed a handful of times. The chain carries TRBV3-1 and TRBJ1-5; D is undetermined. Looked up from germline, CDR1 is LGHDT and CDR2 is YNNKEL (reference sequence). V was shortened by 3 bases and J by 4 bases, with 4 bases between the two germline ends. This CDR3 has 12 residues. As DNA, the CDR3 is TGTGCCAGCAGCCAGAGGAATCAGCCCCAGCATTTT. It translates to CASSQRNQPQHF.

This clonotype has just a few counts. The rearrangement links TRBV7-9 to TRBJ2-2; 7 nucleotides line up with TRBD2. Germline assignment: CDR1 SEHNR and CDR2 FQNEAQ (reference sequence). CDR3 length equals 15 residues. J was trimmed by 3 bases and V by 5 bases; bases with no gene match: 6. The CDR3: CASSLQAGDTGELFF. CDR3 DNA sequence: TGTGCCAGCAGCCTACAGGCGGGAGACACCGGGGAGCTGTTTTTT.

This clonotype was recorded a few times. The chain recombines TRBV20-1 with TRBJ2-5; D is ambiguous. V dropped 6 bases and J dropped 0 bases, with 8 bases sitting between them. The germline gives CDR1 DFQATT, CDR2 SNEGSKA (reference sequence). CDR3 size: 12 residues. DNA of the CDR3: TGCAGTGCCGCGACGAACCAAGAGACCCAGTACTTC. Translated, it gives CSAATNQETQYF.

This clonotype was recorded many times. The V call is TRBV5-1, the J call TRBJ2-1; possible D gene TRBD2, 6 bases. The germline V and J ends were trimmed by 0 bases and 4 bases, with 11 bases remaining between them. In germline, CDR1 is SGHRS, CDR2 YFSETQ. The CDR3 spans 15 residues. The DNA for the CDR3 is TGCGCCAGCAGCTTGGCTTTAGCGGAATACAATGAGCAGTTCTTC. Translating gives CASSLALAEYNEQFF.

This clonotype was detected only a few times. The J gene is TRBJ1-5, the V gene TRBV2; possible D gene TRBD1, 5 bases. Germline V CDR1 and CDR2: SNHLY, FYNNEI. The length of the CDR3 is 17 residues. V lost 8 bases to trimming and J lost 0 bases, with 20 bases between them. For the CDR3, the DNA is TGTGCCAGCTCGAGGAGGGGAATAGCGTATAGCAATCAGCCCCAGCATTTT. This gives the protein CASSRRGIAYSNQPQHF.